Shown below are 3 T cell receptor beta chains from a single sample sequenced in a study of CD8+CD57+ T cells in acquired aplastic anemia (dated by TCRdb to 2017 to 2018). TCRdb names Illumina HiSeq 2000 as the instrument used. Genomic DNA served as template for TCR beta VDJ combination and CDR3 sequence profiling. TCRdb took the public reads, trimmed them with fastp at Q25, ran MiXCR for clone calling and kept in-frame beta chains. Each record represents a unique CDR3 protein, reported with the most common genes and DNA among its rows. The sample data list under 350,000 distinct CDR3 sequences, and approximately 55% of these were observed just once. Jointly, the top ten make up less than 10% of the sample. Sequencing used sorted CD4+, CD8+, or CD8+CD57+ T cells (not recorded which) from PBMCs. These receptor sequences come from a human donor with severe aplastic anemia or a healthy control (not recorded which).

The rearrangement joins TRBV7-2 to TRBJ1-5, with D unclear. The germline V gene encodes CDR1 SGHTA and CDR2 FQGNSA. The CDR3 length is 13 residues. Trimming left V 1 base short and J 4 bases short, with 5 bases between. The CDR3 reads CASSLDLNQPQHF. CDR3 DNA: TGTGCCAGCAGCTTAGATCTGAATCAGCCCCAGCATTTT.

The CDR3 DNA is TGTGCCAGCAGTCAAATTCCGGGCCTCGGAACTGAAGCTTTCTTT. This codes for CASSQIPGLGTEAFF. The rearrangement uses TRBV6-6 and TRBJ1-1; unclear D gene. The CDR3 contains 15 residues. V gave up 5 bases and J gave up 5 bases, with 18 bases separating them. CDR1 and CDR2 from the germline V gene are MNHNY and SVGAGI (reference sequence).

At least ten counts were recorded for this clonotype. This chain joins TRBV6-5 and TRBJ2-2, with D possibly being TRBD1 (5 bases). Per germline, CDR1 MNHEY and CDR2 SVGAGI. CDR3 size: 14 residues. V was trimmed by 6 bases and J by 8 bases, leaving 16 bases between them. The CDR3 reads CASSLMKGSGELFF. The CDR3 bases are TGTGCCAGCAGCCTCATGAAGGGGTCTGGGGAGCTGTTTTTT.